Below, 28 T cell receptor beta chains from the same sample are listed, as sequenced in a study of regulatory T cells in long-lasting Graves disease. Building of the TCR beta libraries involved iRepertoire HTBI primers and Arm-PCR of CDR3 regions. MiXCR was run by TCRdb on the multiplex PCR reads, yielding one entry per CDR3 protein. Of approximately 690,000 distinct CDR3 sequences in the sample, about 32% are singletons; the top ten hold roughly 41%. Time point described: persistent/refractory GD, antithyroid drugs over 5 years with positive TRAb. Extracted RNA from PBMCs served as the source of the TCR library. Sequenced material: peripheral blood mononuclear cells (PBMCs), taken when the disease was refractory, from a patient treated with antithyroid drugs. The receptors stem from a female donor with Graves disease.

The chain is built from TRBV5-6 and TRBJ2-1, with a possible D match to TRBD2 (5 bases). This CDR3 region has 14 residues. Germline V gene data show CDR1 as SGHDT and CDR2 as YYEEEE. Trimming removed 4 bases at V and 10 bases at J, with 18 bases between. As DNA, the CDR3 is TGTGCCAGCAGCGGGCTAGCAGCCGGCGCCGAGCAGTTCTTC. It codes for CASSGLAAGAEQFF.

This clonotype was picked up a small number of times. The chain joins TRBV12-3 or TRBV12-4 to TRBJ1-1; 7 bases are shared with TRBD1. The CDR3 covers 15 residues. Trimming cost V 6 bases and J 1 base; bases outside gene matches: 8. CDR3 in amino acids: CASSPIRTGNTEAFF. CDR3 in DNA: TGTGCCAGCAGCCCCATTAGGACAGGGAACACTGAAGCTTTCTTT.

This clonotype has a single count. V usage is TRBV6-1 and J usage is TRBJ1-6; 7 bases map to TRBD1. CDR3 length: 15 amino acids. Germline-derived CDR1 and CDR2 are MNHNS and SASEGT. V gave up 5 bases and J gave up 6 bases; unmatched junction bases: 7. CDR3 bases: TGTGCCAGCAGTACCTTAGGGACAGCTAATTCACCCCTCCACTTT. Translated: CASSTLGTANSPLHF.

This clonotype turned up a few times. This rearrangement joins TRBV10-3 to TRBJ1-6; 9 bases are shared with TRBD1. Germline CDR1 ENHRY, CDR2 SYGVKD. The CDR3 loop spans 15 amino acids. Trimming at V came to 4 bases and at J to 7 bases, leaving 5 bases not matched to a gene. The CDR3 here is CAISAEGTGNSPLHF. The CDR3 DNA is TGTGCCATCAGTGCTGAGGGGACAGGGAATTCACCCCTCCACTTT.

This sequence joins TRBV6-1 and TRBJ1-1; 7 nucleotides match TRBD1. V shed 7 bases and J 3 bases; nucleotides not matched to a gene: 11. The V gene's germline CDR1 is MNHNS and CDR2 SASEGT. The CDR3 extends over 15 amino acids. CDR3 amino acids: CASTATTGSDTEAFF. CDR3 coding DNA: TGTGCCAGCACTGCTACGACAGGGTCGGACACTGAAGCTTTCTTT.

This clonotype has a single count. This chain links TRBV11-2 with TRBJ2-2, with D unresolved. CDR1 is SGHAT and CDR2 is FQNNGV in the germline V gene. Trimming took off 1 base at V and 7 bases at J, with 10 bases between the two ends. The CDR3 totals 14 residues. CDR3 protein: CASSLGDYIGELFF. The CDR3 bases are TGTGCCAGCAGCTTAGGGGATTACATCGGGGAGCTGTTTTTT.

This clonotype was picked up a small number of times. This chain links TRBV15 with TRBJ1-5; tentatively, D is TRBD1 (5 bases). Per germline, CDR1 LNHNV and CDR2 YYDKDF (reference sequence). The germline V and J ends were trimmed by 0 bases and 3 bases, with 9 bases remaining between them. This CDR3 region has 15 residues. The CDR3 is CATSRDLTVNQPQHF. CDR3 sequence (DNA): TGTGCCACCAGCAGAGATCTGACAGTCAATCAGCCCCAGCATTTT.

This clonotype was detected a few times. The V call is TRBV6-1, the J call TRBJ1-5; 8 bases are shared with TRBD1. CDR3 size: 14 residues. Germline V gene sequence: CDR1 MNHNS, CDR2 SASEGT. The V and J ends lost 6 bases and 6 bases, in that order; junction bases with no gene match: 7. CDR3 bases: TGTGCCAGCAGGGACGGGACAGGAGGTCAGCCCCAGCATTTT. This codes for CASRDGTGGQPQHF.

The V gene is TRBV10-3, the J gene TRBJ1-2; D remains unclear. The CDR3 contains 15 residues. Trimming took off 0 bases at V and 6 bases at J, with 14 bases between the two ends. In germline, CDR1 is ENHRY, CDR2 SYGVKD. Here the CDR3 reads CAISESVQVGHGYTF. CDR3 DNA sequence: TGTGCCATCAGTGAGTCGGTTCAGGTTGGGCATGGCTACACCTTC.

V usage is TRBV14 and J usage is TRBJ2-7, with D unclear. Germline lookup yields CDR1 SGHDN and CDR2 FVKESK. The CDR3 covers 14 residues. The V end was cut by 4 bases, the J end by 3 bases, with 13 bases between. The CDR3 sequence is CASSRTDGYYEQYF. The CDR3 DNA sequence: TGTGCCAGCAGCCGAACGGACGGATACTACGAGCAGTACTTC.

The table lists this clonotype with a few counts. The V call is TRBV12-5, the J call TRBJ1-3; a weak D match, TRBD1 (5 bases). The CDR3 has 16 amino acids. V was cut by 2 bases and J by 0 bases, with 11 bases left in between. From germline, CDR1 is LGHNT and CDR2 FRNRAP. CDR3 DNA sequence: TGTGCTAGTGGTTTGCCCGGGGGGGTCTCTGGAAACACCATATATTTT. Amino acid sequence: CASGLPGGVSGNTIYF.

The chain carries TRBV5-1 and TRBJ1-1, with D unclear. Germline CDR1 reads SGHRS; CDR2 reads YFSETQ. The CDR3 spans 13 residues. V lost 1 base to trimming and J lost 8 bases, with 12 bases between them. The CDR3 DNA follows: TGCGCCAGCAGCTTGTTTCGGTATGCCGAAGCTTTCTTT. Translated: CASSLFRYAEAFF.

The V gene is TRBV20-1, the J gene TRBJ1-1; D ambiguous. The CDR3 contains 14 residues. The germline V gene encodes CDR1 DFQATT and CDR2 SNEGSKA (reference sequence). V lost 2 bases and J 6 bases, leaving 16 bases between the germline ends. CDR3 in amino acids: CSARFIGRRPEAFF. In DNA, the CDR3 is TGCAGTGCTAGATTTATAGGACGTCGTCCTGAAGCTTTCTTT.

CDR3 sequence reads: CASQTSGIVKNIQYF. The CDR3 nucleotides read TGTGCCAGCCAAACTAGCGGGATCGTGAAAAACATTCAGTACTTC. V is TRBV2 and J is TRBJ2-4, with TRBD2 identical over 10 bases. Germline values: CDR1 SNHLY, CDR2 FYNNEI. With 8 bases clipped from V and 4 bases from J, the junction kept 8 bases outside the gene matches. The length of the CDR3 is 15 residues.

V gene TRBV30 combines with J gene TRBJ1-1; D perhaps matches TRBD1 (5 bases). V dropped 1 base and J dropped 8 bases, with 11 bases sitting between them. CDR3 length: 12 amino acids. CDR1 is GTSNPN, CDR2 SVGIG, per germline (reference sequence). The CDR3 protein is CAWSASGREAFF. CDR3 coding DNA: TGTGCCTGGAGTGCATCGGGGCGGGAAGCTTTCTTT.

The rearrangement joins TRBV30 to TRBJ1-5; 9 bases match TRBD1. The V gene end was trimmed by 2 bases and the J gene end by 3 bases; junction bases not matched to a gene: 8. The CDR3 runs 16 residues. Germline loops: CDR1 GTSNPN, CDR2 SVGIG (reference sequence). The CDR3 sequence is CAWSPGQGVANQPQHF. As DNA, the CDR3 is TGTGCCTGGAGTCCGGGACAGGGCGTGGCCAATCAGCCCCAGCATTTT.

This clonotype was counted at least ten times. This chain joins TRBV2 and TRBJ2-7; 9 bases map to TRBD1. This CDR3 comprises 14 residues. Germline CDR1 and CDR2: SNHLY and FYNNEI. V gave up 6 bases and J gave up 4 bases; unmatched junction bases: 7. The chain's CDR3 is CASRPGQGKYEQYF. The CDR3 nucleotides read TGTGCCAGCAGACCGGGACAGGGAAAATACGAGCAGTACTTC. The complete variable domain, with remaining parts taken from reference TRBV2 and TRBJ2-7, reads EPEVTQTPSHQVTQMGQEVILRCVPISNHLYFYWYRQILGQKVEFLVSFYNNEISEKSEIFDDQFSVERPDGSNFTLKIRSTKLEDSAMYFCASRPGQGKYEQYFGPGTRLTVT.

This sequence joins TRBV12-3 or TRBV12-4 and TRBJ2-2; 10 bases line up with TRBD1. Trimming took 3 bases from V and 6 from J; bases not matched to a gene: 4. The length of the CDR3 is 15 residues. The CDR3 sequence: CASSFRTGGPGELFF. CDR3 coding DNA: TGTGCCAGCAGTTTTCGGACAGGGGGTCCCGGGGAGCTGTTTTTT.

In DNA, the CDR3 is TGTGCCAGCAGCTTATCAACCGAAGAAGGCCTCTATGGCTACACCTTC. It specifies CASSLSTEEGLYGYTF. The chain recombines TRBV7-9 with TRBJ1-2; D is ambiguous. The CDR3 totals 16 residues. The V gene's germline CDR1 is SEHNR and CDR2 FQNEAQ (reference sequence). V gave up 2 bases and J gave up 4 bases, with 17 bases separating them.

V is TRBV5-1 and J is TRBJ1-1; D remains ambiguous. The CDR3 sequence is 15 residues long. Trimming left V 0 bases short and J 0 bases short, with 9 bases between. Germline V gives CDR1 SGHRS, CDR2 YFSETQ. The CDR3 reads CASSLGLGMNTEAFF. The CDR3 DNA reads TGCGCCAGCAGCTTGGGTCTGGGAATGAACACTGAAGCTTTCTTT.

Notes on this clonotype: The junction differs from germline at one of its ends, possibly a read error. The chain has TRBV7-2 and TRBJ2-7; 9 bases match TRBD2. In germline, CDR1 is SGHTA, CDR2 FQGNSA. There are 13 residues in the CDR3. The CDR3, as DNA: TGTGCCAGCAGCCTAGCGGGATACTACGAGCAGTACTTC. Its protein product is CASSLAGYYEQYF.

V is TRBV28 and J is TRBJ2-6; no definite D call. CDR1 is MDHEN, CDR2 SYDVKM, per germline. With 2 bases removed from V and 2 bases from J, the gap between germline ends came to 7 bases. The CDR3 runs to 15 residues. CDR3 DNA: TGTGCCAGCAGTTTACCCCGGGCTGGGGCCAACGTCCTGACTTTC. Translating gives CASSLPRAGANVLTF.

The V gene is TRBV12-3 or TRBV12-4, the J gene TRBJ1-2; 7 nucleotides align to TRBD1. The trim removed 3 bases at V and 8 bases at J, leaving 12 bases unmatched. The CDR3 sequence is 15 residues long. The CDR3 DNA follows: TGTGCCAGCAGTTTGGTCCAAGGGGGCCGCGGGGGCTACACCTTC. This sequence encodes CASSLVQGGRGGYTF.

The rearrangement joins TRBV20-1 to TRBJ2-3, with 8 bases identical to TRBD1. V was clipped by 6 bases and J by 2 bases; unmatched bases: 7. This CDR3 is 14 amino acids long. CDR1 and CDR2 from the germline V gene are DFQATT and SNEGSKA (reference sequence). The CDR3 sequence: CSASGQDYTDTQYF. The CDR3 DNA reads as TGCAGTGCATCGGGACAGGACTACACAGATACGCAGTATTTT.

This rearrangement joins TRBV19 to TRBJ2-7; D may match TRBD1 or TRBD2 (5 bases each). V was shortened by 11 bases and J by 3 bases, with 14 bases between the two germline ends. Germline assignment: CDR1 LNHDA and CDR2 SQIVND (reference sequence). CDR3 length: 12 residues. The CDR3 nucleotides are TGTGCCGGGGGACGCGATGTCTACGAGCAGTACTTC. Amino acid sequence: CAGGRDVYEQYF.

The gene calls are TRBV7-3 and TRBJ2-6; maybe TRBD2 (5 bases). Germline V lookup: CDR1 SGHTA, CDR2 FQGTGA. This CDR3 has 18 residues. V dropped 2 bases and J dropped 0 bases, with 14 bases sitting between them. The CDR3 DNA follows: TGTGCCAGCAGCTTAGGTGCGGGCCTCCGCTCTGGGGCCAACGTCCTGACTTTC. This translates into CASSLGAGLRSGANVLTF.

This clonotype was seen at least ten times. The DNA of the CDR3 is TGTGCCAGCAGTTTAGCGGGGTCGAGAGAGGCCGGGGAGCTGTTTTTT. Its protein is CASSLAGSREAGELFF. The chain uses TRBV12-3 or TRBV12-4 and TRBJ2-2; D is ambiguous. The CDR3 spans 16 residues. Trimming took off 0 bases at V and 6 bases at J, with 14 bases between the two ends.

The sample holds a few counts of this clonotype. The genes are TRBV11-2 and TRBJ2-5; 7 positions agree with TRBD2. Losses at the gene ends were 5 bases for V and 5 bases for J; bases not matched to a gene: 11. The CDR3 sequence is 15 residues long. Germline loops: CDR1 SGHAT, CDR2 FQNNGV. CDR3 DNA sequence: TGTGCCAGCAGCCCGAGGGGCGGGAGTCTGGAGACCCAGTACTTC. Translation gives CASSPRGGSLETQYF.